A single sample is the source of the 15 T cell receptor beta chains below, sequenced in a study of T-cell reconstitution after alpha-beta-depleted transplantation in children. Preparation of the TCRbeta library involved a method that used unique molecular identifiers. TCRdb processed the PCR reads anew with MiXCR; each CDR3 protein has one entry. The repertoire consists of around 4,000 distinct CDR3 sequences, with roughly 23% occurring once and the leading ten covering 58%. The source was PBMCs, mostly from graft donor cells, collected 60 days after TCRalphabeta/CD19-depleted stem cell transplant. The receptors derive from a boy under two years old who had a stem cell transplant for acute myeloid leukemia, so the T cells may come from the graft donor.

The table lists this clonotype with many counts. This chain uses TRBV11-2 with TRBJ2-7; 8 nucleotides match TRBD1. Germline CDR1 SGHAT, CDR2 FQNNGV. The J segment lost 2 bases and the V segment lost 6 bases, leaving 12 bases of the junction unmatched. The CDR3 is made up of 16 amino acids. The CDR3: CASRPAGAGGTYEQYF. In nucleotides, the CDR3 is TGTGCCAGCAGACCAGCAGGGGCAGGGGGCACCTACGAGCAGTACTTC.

The CDR3: CASSSTDRSYEQYF. CDR3 DNA sequence: TGTGCCAGCAGTTCCACGGACAGGAGCTACGAGCAGTACTTC. The chain employs TRBV28 and TRBJ2-7; 7 bases line up with TRBD1. Germline CDR1 MDHEN, CDR2 SYDVKM. This CDR3 region has 14 residues. Trimming cost V 4 bases and J 3 bases; bases outside gene matches: 6.

The table lists this clonotype with many counts. V and J are TRBV19 and TRBJ2-1, with TRBD2 matching 8 bases. From germline, CDR1 is LNHDA and CDR2 SQIVND (reference sequence). This CDR3 spans 14 amino acids. V was clipped by 5 bases and J by 4 bases; unmatched bases: 4. The CDR3 DNA follows: TGTGCCAGTAGTGGTCCGGGGGGGTACAATGAGCAGTTCTTC. This codes for CASSGPGGYNEQFF.

This clonotype was counted many times. V usage is TRBV7-9 and J usage is TRBJ1-2, with D uncertain. Germline V gene lookup returns CDR1 SEHNR and CDR2 FQNEAQ (reference sequence). The CDR3 consists of 16 residues. The V and J ends lost 6 bases and 0 bases respectively, with 17 bases between them. This CDR3 reads CASSRTVGRANYGYTF. Written as DNA, the CDR3 is TGTGCCAGCAGTCGAACGGTCGGCCGGGCTAACTATGGCTACACCTTC.

This clonotype was seen repeatedly, ten times or more. The V call is TRBV11-3, the J call TRBJ2-7, with unresolved D. Germline-derived CDR1 and CDR2 are SGHNT and YENEEA. The CDR3 is 13 amino acids. V dropped 2 bases and J dropped 0 bases, with 5 bases sitting between them. The CDR3 nucleotides are TGTGCCAGCAGCTTAACCTACTCCTACGAGCAGTACTTC. Its protein product is CASSLTYSYEQYF.

The chain has TRBV12-3 or TRBV12-4 and TRBJ1-5; TRBD1 agrees at 7 bases. V shed 6 bases and J 4 bases; nucleotides not matched to a gene: 3. The length of the CDR3 is 13 residues. In DNA, the CDR3 is TGTGCCAGCAGGGGGACAGTAAATCAGCCCCAGCATTTT. Protein: CASRGTVNQPQHF.

The V gene is TRBV29-1, the J gene TRBJ2-3, with TRBD2 identical over 8 bases. With V trimmed by 6 bases and J by 6 bases, 11 bases remained unmatched. Per germline, CDR1 SQVTM and CDR2 ANQGSEA. CDR3 length equals 14 residues. The CDR3, as DNA: TGCAGCGTCTATACTAGCGGACCTATGGATACGCAGTATTTT. Translation: CSVYTSGPMDTQYF.

This clonotype was seen repeatedly, ten times or more. The chain links TRBV20-1 to TRBJ1-3; D gene uncertain. Trimming pared 0 bases from V and 0 bases from J, leaving 6 bases between. The CDR3 runs to 14 residues. Per the germline V gene, CDR1 is DFQATT and CDR2 is SNEGSKA (reference sequence). In nucleotides, the CDR3 is TGCAGTGCTAGAGAGGCCGGCTCTGGAAACACCATATATTTT. Residues: CSAREAGSGNTIYF.

This clonotype was counted ten times or more. V and J are TRBV3-1 and TRBJ2-5, with D possibly matching TRBD2 (6 bases). The CDR3 covers 13 residues. Germline CDR1 reads LGHDT; CDR2 reads YNNKEL (reference sequence). Trimming removed 4 bases at V and 3 bases at J, with 9 bases between. The DNA for the CDR3 is TGTGCCAGCAGCCTTTTAGCGGAAGAGACCCAGTACTTC. Translated: CASSLLAEETQYF.

This clonotype is categorized as medium-sized. The chain joins TRBV2 to TRBJ2-5, with TRBD1 matching over 9 bases. V gave up 3 bases and J gave up 5 bases; unmatched junction bases: 10. Germline CDR1 is SNHLY and CDR2 is FYNNEI. The CDR3 has 16 amino acids. Here the CDR3 DNA reads TGTGCCAGCAGTGATACGGGACAGGGTACATGGGAGACCCAGTACTTC. This encodes CASSDTGQGTWETQYF.

This clonotype was counted many times. Here the CDR3 reads CASSLRATYSPLHF. The DNA of the CDR3 is TGTGCCAGCAGCTTAAGGGCCACCTATTCACCCCTCCACTTT. The chain couples TRBV7-9 to TRBJ1-6; D gene unclear. The CDR3 runs to 14 residues. The ends were cut back, 2 bases at V and 8 bases at J, with 10 bases in the middle. The germline CDR1 and CDR2 sequences are SEHNR and FQNEAQ (reference sequence). Filled out from reference TRBV7-9 and TRBJ1-6, the complete variable domain reads DTGVSQNPRHKITKRGQNVTFRCDPISEHNRLYWYRQTLGQGPEFLTYFQNEAQLEKSRLLSDRFSAERPKGSFSTLEIQRTEQGDSAMYLCASSLRATYSPLHFGNGTRLTVT.

This chain links TRBV5-6 with TRBJ2-7; 7 bases fit TRBD1. The length of the CDR3 is 15 residues. Trimming cost V 2 bases and J 0 bases; bases outside gene matches: 5. Germline V lookup: CDR1 SGHDT, CDR2 YYEEEE. CDR3 nucleotides: TGTGCCAGCAGCTTTAGGGGGCCCAGCTCCTACGAGCAGTACTTC. Amino acids: CASSFRGPSSYEQYF.

Only a few counts were recorded for this clonotype. J is TRBJ2-3 and V is TRBV5-3, with D possibly being TRBD1 or TRBD2 (5 bases each). TRBV5-3 is marked as an open reading frame, function uncertain. V was cut by 9 bases and J by 11 bases, with 25 bases left in between. CDR3 length: 14 residues. CDR3 bases: TGTGCCATGAGCCCGGGGCTCGCGGATTCTGAGCAGTATTTT. Its translation: CAMSPGLADSEQYF.

The J gene is TRBJ2-6, the V gene TRBV24-1, with D tentatively TRBD1 (5 bases). This CDR3 contains 13 residues. The V gene lost 5 bases and the J gene lost 4 bases, with 5 bases spanning the gap. CDR1 and CDR2 from the germline V gene are KGHDR and SFDVKD. Here the CDR3 reads CATSGTGANVLTF. CDR3 DNA sequence: TGTGCCACCAGTGGGACAGGGGCCAACGTCCTGACTTTC.

This clonotype was counted at least ten times. The chain carries TRBV12-3 or TRBV12-4 and TRBJ1-5; D may be TRBD1 (6 bases). The CDR3 has 15 residues. Trimming removed 2 bases at V and 5 bases at J, with 13 bases between. The CDR3 sequence is CASSLRDNKYQPQHF. DNA of the CDR3: TGTGCCAGCAGTTTAAGGGACAACAAATATCAGCCCCAGCATTTT.